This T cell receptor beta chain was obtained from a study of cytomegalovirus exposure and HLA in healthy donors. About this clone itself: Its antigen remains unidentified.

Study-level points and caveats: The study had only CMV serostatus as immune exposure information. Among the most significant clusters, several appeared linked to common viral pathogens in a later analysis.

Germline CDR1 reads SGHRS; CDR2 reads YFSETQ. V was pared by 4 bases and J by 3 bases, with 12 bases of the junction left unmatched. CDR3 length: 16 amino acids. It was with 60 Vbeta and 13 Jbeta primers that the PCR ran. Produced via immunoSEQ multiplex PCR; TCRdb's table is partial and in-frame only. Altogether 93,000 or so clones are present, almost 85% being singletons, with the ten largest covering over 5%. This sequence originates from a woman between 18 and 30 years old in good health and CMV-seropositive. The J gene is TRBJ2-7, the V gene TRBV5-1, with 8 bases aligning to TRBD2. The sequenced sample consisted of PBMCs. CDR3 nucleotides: TGCGCCAGCAGCATAGATAGCGGGACCGCCAACTACGAGCAGTACTTC. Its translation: CASSIDSGTANYEQYF.